One sample yielded the 30 T cell receptor beta chains listed below, sequenced in a study of blood T cell repertoires in COVID-19. Clones were read by immunoSEQ multiplex PCR, and TCRdb kept only the in-frame ones, dropping some. The sample records 150,000 or so clones, approximately 87% being singletons. The sample comprised peripheral blood. These TCRs come from a woman aged 70-85 years with COVID-19, enrolled during active disease.

This clone was recorded a few times. The chain carries TRBV7-9 and TRBJ1-1, with D unresolved. CDR3 size: 13 residues. CDR1 SEHNR and CDR2 FQNEAQ come from the germline V gene (reference sequence). Trimming left V 2 bases short and J 0 bases short, with 4 bases between. This chain's CDR3 is CASSLQVNTEAFF. The DNA for the CDR3 is TGTGCCAGCAGCTTACAGGTGAACACTGAAGCTTTCTTT.

V usage is TRBV5-1 and J usage is TRBJ1-6; D not resolved. The germline V gene encodes CDR1 SGHRS and CDR2 YFSETQ. Trimming stripped 1 base from V and 6 bases from J, with 11 bases between. The CDR3 is made up of 15 amino acids. The CDR3 DNA follows: TGCGCCAGCAGCTTGTACGGGGTGAGTAATTCACCCCTCCACTTT. Translated, it gives CASSLYGVSNSPLHF.

V usage is TRBV5-1 and J usage is TRBJ1-1; no firm D call. The CDR3 sequence is 14 residues long. Germline assignment: CDR1 SGHRS and CDR2 YFSETQ. V shed 0 bases and J shed 1 base, with 7 bases lying between them. The CDR3 loop reads CASSLAYRNTEAFF. Written as DNA, the CDR3 is TGCGCCAGCAGCTTGGCCTATAGGAACACTGAAGCTTTCTTT.

This sequence joins TRBV12-2 and TRBJ1-1; the table calls TRBD1, which could not be checked here. TRBV12-2 is annotated as a pseudogene. The CDR3 has 15 residues. This chain's CDR3 is CASRLPQGAGTEAFF. As DNA, the CDR3 is TGTGCAAGTCGCTTACCCCAGGGGGCTGGCACTGAAGCTTTCTTT.

The rearrangement links TRBV4-2 to TRBJ2-2; the D gene is possibly TRBD2 (6 bases). The CDR3 spans 16 residues. The germline CDR1 and CDR2 sequences are LGHNA and YNFKEQ. Trimming cost V 0 bases and J 3 bases, with 11 bases left between them. The CDR3 DNA sequence: TGTGCCAGCAGCCAAGATCCGGGACTCCACACCGGGGAGCTGTTTTTT. Residues: CASSQDPGLHTGELFF.

This chain links TRBV7-2 with TRBJ1-2; TRBD1 is a possible D gene (5 bases). Trimming removed 5 bases at V and 3 bases at J, with 22 bases between. The CDR3 consists of 17 residues. Germline-derived CDR1 and CDR2 are SGHTA and FQGNSA. CDR3 coding DNA: TGTGCCAGCAGCCCATGGTATCGGCTCCTAGGGGACTATGGCTACACCTTC. As protein: CASSPWYRLLGDYGYTF. The full variable domain, with the rest looked up from reference TRBV7-2 and TRBJ1-2, is GAGVSQSPSNKVTEKGKDVELRCDPISGHTALYWYRQSLGQGLEFLIYFQGNSAPDKSGLPSDRFSAERTGGSVSTLTIQRTQQEDSAVYLCASSPWYRLLGDYGYTFGSGTRLTVV.

The chain uses TRBV5-1 and TRBJ2-5; D remains unclear. Trimming pared 4 bases from V and 4 bases from J, leaving 11 bases between. This CDR3 is 13 amino acids long. Germline loops: CDR1 SGHRS, CDR2 YFSETQ. For the CDR3, the DNA is TGCGCCAGCAGCCCGGGTCCGTCAGAGACCCAGTACTTC. Protein: CASSPGPSETQYF. The variable domain in full, completed from reference TRBV5-1 and TRBJ2-5, reads KAGVTQTPRYLIKTRGQQVTLSCSPISGHRSVSWYQQTPGQGLQFLFEYFSETQRNKGNFPGRFSGRQFSNSRSEMNVSTLELGDSALYLCASSPGPSETQYFGPGTRLLVL.

This chain joins TRBV6-6 and TRBJ1-2; 7 positions match TRBD1. Germline V gene data show CDR1 as MNHNY and CDR2 as SVGAGI (reference sequence). After removal of 6 bases from V and 5 bases from J, the junction contained 6 bases not matched to a gene. CDR3 length equals 13 residues. CDR3 sequence reads: CASSPQQGYGYTF. The DNA of the CDR3 is TGTGCCAGCAGCCCCCAACAGGGGTATGGCTACACCTTC.

The V call is TRBV2, the J call TRBJ1-5; a weak D match, TRBD1 (6 bases). The CDR3 length is 14 residues. Germline loops: CDR1 SNHLY, CDR2 FYNNEI. The ends were cut back, 7 bases at V and 0 bases at J, with 10 bases in the middle. CDR3 in DNA: TGTGCCAGCACCAGGGGCTATAGCAATCAGCCCCAGCATTTT. Protein product: CASTRGYSNQPQHF.

The chain is built from TRBV5-1 and TRBJ1-6; TRBD1 agrees at 9 bases. CDR1 SGHRS and CDR2 YFSETQ come from the germline V gene. After removal of 0 bases from V and 10 bases from J, the junction contained 5 bases not matched to a gene. CDR3 length: 15 amino acids. For the CDR3, the DNA is TGCGCCAGCAGCTTGGCACAGGGGGCTCCGTCACCCCTCCACTTT. Translated: CASSLAQGAPSPLHF.

The chain joins TRBV19 to TRBJ2-1; TRBD2 matches at 12 bases. J lost 8 bases, V lost 2 bases, and 16 bases had no gene match. Germline CDR1 is LNHDA and CDR2 is SQIVND (reference sequence). This CDR3 is built from 19 residues. CDR3 in amino acids: CASSIISSGGAEPLDEQFF. The CDR3 coding sequence is TGTGCCAGTAGTATAATATCTAGCGGGGGGGCTGAGCCTTTAGATGAGCAGTTCTTC.

This chain connects TRBV25-1 to TRBJ1-2, with TRBD1 identical over 7 bases. This CDR3 contains 14 residues. The germline V gene encodes CDR1 MGHDK and CDR2 SYGVNS. V shed 0 bases, J shed 12 bases, and the junction held 10 bases outside the gene matches. CDR3 sequence reads: CASSEYFPTRGHTF. The CDR3 nucleotides read TGTGCCAGCAGTGAATATTTCCCGACAAGGGGGCACACCTTC.

The V gene is TRBV2, the J gene TRBJ1-1, with TRBD1 matching 9 bases. CDR1 is SNHLY and CDR2 is FYNNEI in the germline V gene. CDR3 length: 14 amino acids. The ends lost 6 bases at V and 3 bases at J; junction bases unmatched: 5. The CDR3 coding sequence is TGTGCCAGCAGCCACCGGACAGGGGACACTGAAGCTTTCTTT. This gives the protein CASSHRTGDTEAFF.

The chain carries TRBV7-2 and TRBJ1-6; D unclear. The germline gives CDR1 SGHTA, CDR2 FQGNSA. The CDR3 consists of 14 residues. The V end was cut by 4 bases, the J end by 7 bases, with 11 bases between. DNA of the CDR3: TGTGCCAGCAGCTCCAATGGCCCGAATTCACCCCTCCACTTT. Encoded protein: CASSSNGPNSPLHF.

CDR3 residues: CASSQISGGAFREQFF. The CDR3 nucleotides are TGTGCCAGCAGCCAAATTAGCGGGGGGGCCTTCCGCGAGCAGTTCTTC. V gene TRBV14 combines with J gene TRBJ2-1, with 11 bases fitting TRBD2. Unmatched junction bases numbered 10, after V lost 2 bases and J lost 10 bases. Looked up from germline, CDR1 is SGHDN and CDR2 is FVKESK. This CDR3 comprises 16 residues.

The rearrangement uses TRBV18 and TRBJ2-3; TRBD1 might be the D (7 bases). V lost 4 bases to trimming and J lost 7 bases, with 15 bases between them. Germline-derived CDR1 and CDR2 are KGHSH and LQKENI. The CDR3 contains 14 residues. The CDR3 spells CASSRGTDDNTQYF. The CDR3 coding sequence is TGTGCCAGCTCACGCGGGACAGACGATAATACGCAGTATTTT.

J is TRBJ2-7 and V is TRBV10-2; D remains ambiguous. The germline V gene encodes CDR1 WSHSY and CDR2 SAAADI. Trimming took off 8 bases at V and 0 bases at J, with 5 bases between the two ends. The CDR3 extends over 11 amino acids. The chain's CDR3 is CASGPSYEQYF. For the CDR3, the DNA is TGCGCCAGCGGCCCCTCCTACGAGCAGTACTTC.

The chain combines TRBV2 with TRBJ2-2; D perhaps matches TRBD1 (6 bases). The CDR3 spans 16 residues. Germline V gives CDR1 SNHLY, CDR2 FYNNEI. V was cut by 5 bases and J by 0 bases, with 13 bases left in between. DNA of the CDR3: TGTGCCAGCAGTAGCAGGGGCCCTACGAACACCGGGGAGCTGTTTTTT. Translated: CASSSRGPTNTGELFF. Looking up the rest from reference TRBV2 and TRBJ2-2 gives the full variable domain: EPEVTQTPSHQVTQMGQEVILRCVPISNHLYFYWYRQILGQKVEFLVSFYNNEISEKSEIFDDQFSVERPDGSNFTLKIRSTKLEDSAMYFCASSSRGPTNTGELFFGEGSRLTVL.

This rearrangement joins TRBV11-3 to TRBJ1-3; 7 bases map to TRBD1. The CDR3 is 12 amino acids. From germline, CDR1 is SGHNT and CDR2 YENEEA. V was clipped by 5 bases and J by 7 bases; unmatched bases: 2. The CDR3 loop is CASSQGDNTIYF. CDR3 in DNA: TGTGCCAGCAGCCAGGGGGACAACACCATATATTTT.

Notes on this clone: Other DNA sequences within the sample encode an identical CDR3. The chain recombines TRBV30 with TRBJ1-1; weak D call: TRBD1 (5 bases). The V end was cut by 3 bases, the J end by 3 bases, with 17 bases between. This CDR3 region has 15 residues. Germline V CDR1 and CDR2: GTSNPN, SVGIG (reference sequence). The CDR3, as DNA: TGTGCCTGGAGATTACTAAGGCAGGGTGACACTGAAGCTTTCTTT. It yields the protein CAWRLLRQGDTEAFF.

This clone has a handful of counts. The chain is built from TRBV5-1 and TRBJ1-4; TRBD1 matches 9 bases. This CDR3 is 16 amino acids long. The junction had 6 bases not matched to a gene; V was cut back by 4 bases and J by 2 bases. The germline V gene encodes CDR1 SGHRS and CDR2 YFSETQ. CDR3: CASSTTGGSTNEKLFF. The DNA for the CDR3 is TGCGCCAGCAGCACCACAGGGGGCTCGACTAATGAAAAACTGTTTTTT.

J is TRBJ2-3 and V is TRBV7-6; D perhaps matches TRBD2 (6 bases). The CDR3 sequence is 15 residues long. Germline assignment: CDR1 SGHVS and CDR2 FNYEAQ. Trimming left V 4 bases short and J 1 base short, with 12 bases between. The CDR3 DNA follows: TGTGCCAGCAGCTCCGGGAGCCGCCGCACAGATACGCAGTATTTT. It specifies CASSSGSRRTDTQYF.

This chain uses TRBV7-2 with TRBJ1-5; D remains ambiguous. CDR1 is SGHTA, CDR2 FQGNSA, per germline. With 5 bases removed from V and 5 bases from J, the gap between germline ends came to 13 bases. The CDR3 extends over 14 amino acids. This CDR3 reads CASSHGDFYQPQHF. The DNA of the CDR3 is TGTGCCAGCAGCCACGGGGATTTTTATCAGCCCCAGCATTTT.

This chain uses TRBV29-1 with TRBJ2-6; D is uncertain. Between the trimmed V and J ends, which lost 4 bases and 0 bases, there was a span of 7 bases. CDR1 and CDR2 (germline): SQVTM, ANQGSEA. This CDR3 region has 14 residues. In DNA form, the CDR3 reads TGCAGCGTTGTTGCGGCCTCTGGGGCCAACGTCCTGACTTTC. As protein: CSVVAASGANVLTF.

The V and J genes are TRBV4-2 and TRBJ2-1; 9 bases align to TRBD2. V gave up 0 bases and J gave up 8 bases; unmatched junction bases: 11. The CDR3 sequence is 17 residues long. The V gene's germline CDR1 is LGHNA and CDR2 YNFKEQ. For the CDR3, the DNA is TGTGCCAGCAGCCAAGATCCCAGCGGGGGGCCCATGGATGAGCAGTTCTTC. This translates into CASSQDPSGGPMDEQFF.

This chain joins TRBV28 and TRBJ2-5; 12 positions agree with TRBD2. This CDR3 has 15 residues. The germline gives CDR1 MDHEN, CDR2 SYDVKM. V was pared by 4 bases and J by 5 bases, with 5 bases of the junction left unmatched. The CDR3 loop reads CASSSLAGGAETQYF. The CDR3 coding sequence is TGTGCCAGCAGTTCCCTAGCGGGGGGGGCGGAGACCCAGTACTTC. Variable domain in full (rest from reference TRBV28 and TRBJ2-5): DVKVTQSSRYLVKRTGEKVFLECVQDMDHENMFWYRQDPGLGLRLIYFSYDVKMKEKGDIPEGYSVSREKKERFSLILESASTNQTSMYLCASSSLAGGAETQYFGPGTRLLVL.

The V gene is TRBV27, the J gene TRBJ2-7; 14 bases agree with TRBD2. This CDR3 is built from 18 residues. The germline V gene has CDR1 MNHEY and CDR2 SMNVEV (reference sequence). Trimming cost V 4 bases and J 2 bases; bases outside gene matches: 10. The CDR3 DNA reads TGTGCCAGCAGTTCGACCCCCGGACTAGCGGGGGGACCCTACGAGCAGTACTTC. As protein: CASSSTPGLAGGPYEQYF.

The chain carries TRBV7-6 and TRBJ2-7; TRBD1 matches at 7 bases. Germline CDR1 reads SGHVS; CDR2 reads FNYEAQ. This CDR3 has 15 residues. The ends lost 5 bases at V and 2 bases at J; junction bases unmatched: 9. The CDR3 DNA reads as TGTGCCAGCAGCGCTTCGGGACAGTCAGCCTACGAGCAGTACTTC. Translating gives CASSASGQSAYEQYF.

This clone showed up just a few times. The CDR3 nucleotides read TGTGCCAGCTCAATCTTAGCGGGCACTGAAGCTTTCTTT. It codes for CASSILAGTEAFF. The chain has TRBV18 and TRBJ1-1; D uncertain. The CDR3 spans 13 residues. Germline loops: CDR1 KGHSH, CDR2 LQKENI. Trimming cost V 5 bases and J 4 bases, with 11 bases left between them. The complete variable domain, with remaining parts taken from reference TRBV18 and TRBJ1-1, reads NAGVMQNPRHLVRRRGQEARLRCSPMKGHSHVYWYRQLPEEGLKFMVYLQKENIIDESGMPKERFSAEFPKEGPSILRIQQVVRGDSAAYFCASSILAGTEAFFGQGTRLTVV.

The chain uses TRBV5-1 and TRBJ2-6; 11 bases match TRBD1. V was pared by 3 bases and J by 0 bases, with 2 bases of the junction left unmatched. CDR1 is SGHRS and CDR2 is YFSETQ in the germline V gene. CDR3 size: 17 residues. For the CDR3, the DNA is TGCGCCAGCAGCTCCGGGACAGGGGGCTCTGGGGCCAACGTCCTGACTTTC. Residues: CASSSGTGGSGANVLTF.